The 10 T cell receptor beta chains below all came from one sample that was sequenced in a study of blood T cell repertoires in COVID-19. TCRdb keeps only in-frame clones here, not all; method: immunoSEQ multiplex PCR. The sample consists of 150,000 to 200,000 clones, around nine tenths of them appearing once. Sequenced material: peripheral blood. Source of these receptors: a human donor in a cohort sampled during active COVID-19.

The V gene is TRBV5-1, the J gene TRBJ1-1, with D unclear. The V end was cut by 1 base, the J end by 1 base, with 17 bases between. Germline V lookup: CDR1 SGHRS, CDR2 YFSETQ. The CDR3 is made up of 17 amino acids. DNA of the CDR3: TGCGCCAGCAGCTTGTTTGGGATGAGGGCCTCGAACACTGAAGCTTTCTTT. Residues: CASSLFGMRASNTEAFF.

This chain joins TRBV5-5 and TRBJ1-2, with D possibly TRBD1 on 6 matching bases. CDR1 and CDR2 (germline): SGHKS, YYEKEE (reference sequence). Trimming pared 2 bases from V and 1 base from J, leaving 27 bases between. CDR3 length equals 20 residues. CDR3 DNA: TGTGCCAGCAGCTTTTATCCCCCCCGGACAGCTGCCTCCAATAACTATGGCTACACCTTC. This codes for CASSFYPPRTAASNNYGYTF.

V and J are TRBV6-5 and TRBJ2-7; 8 nucleotides align to TRBD2. With 4 bases clipped from V and 3 bases from J, the junction kept 11 bases outside the gene matches. The CDR3 has 16 residues. The germline V gene encodes CDR1 MNHEY and CDR2 SVGAGI. The chain's CDR3 is CASSSSGSSLYYEQYF. The CDR3 nucleotides read TGTGCCAGCAGTTCAAGCGGGAGTTCCCTCTACTACGAGCAGTACTTC.

The gene calls are TRBV21-1 and TRBJ1-1; whether TRBD1, the table's D call, matches the DNA was not checked. TRBV21-1 is annotated as a pseudogene. The CDR3 consists of 9 residues. CDR3 sequence (DNA): TGTGCCACCCCCCCAGAAGCTTTCTTT. Translation: CATPPEAFF.

The chain combines TRBV9 with TRBJ2-7; 7 nucleotides line up with TRBD1. Germline V gene sequence: CDR1 SGDLS, CDR2 YYNGEE. The junction had 7 bases not matched to a gene; V was cut back by 4 bases and J by 6 bases. This CDR3 spans 13 amino acids. The CDR3 region has the DNA TGTGCCAGCAGCAGGGACAGTTTGACCGAGCAGTACTTC. It is translated as CASSRDSLTEQYF.

The J gene is TRBJ2-1, the V gene TRBV15; 11 bases agree with TRBD2. Germline CDR1 and CDR2: LNHNV and YYDKDF (reference sequence). After removal of 3 bases from V and 5 bases from J, the junction contained 6 bases not matched to a gene. The CDR3 covers 16 residues. CDR3 sequence reads: CATSRVLAGGDNEQFF. In nucleotides, the CDR3 is TGTGCCACCAGCAGGGTTTTAGCGGGAGGGGACAATGAGCAGTTCTTC.

DNA for the CDR3: TGTGCCAGCAGGGACAGGGGGAACACTGAAGCTTTCTTT. Translated, it gives CASRDRGNTEAFF. This chain links TRBV3-1 (or the pseudogene TRBV3-2) with TRBJ1-1; 9 bases are a match to TRBD1. The CDR3 consists of 13 residues. With V trimmed by 6 bases and J by 1 base, 0 bases remained unmatched. CDR1 is LGHDT, CDR2 YNNKEL, per germline (reference sequence).

V is TRBV10-3 and J is TRBJ2-3; TRBD2 aligns across 9 bases. The J segment lost 4 bases and the V segment lost 8 bases, leaving 4 bases of the junction unmatched. Germline CDR1 and CDR2: ENHRY and SYGVKD. The CDR3 spans 13 residues. CDR3: CAIAGGSADTQYF. CDR3 nucleotide sequence: TGTGCCATCGCGGGAGGGTCGGCAGATACGCAGTATTTT.

This clone was recorded once. The rearrangement uses TRBV6-5 and TRBJ1-1, with TRBD1 matching 8 bases. V lost 9 bases, J lost 4 bases, and 7 bases stayed unmatched. Germline V gene data show CDR1 as MNHEY and CDR2 as SVGAGI. This CDR3 is built from 13 residues. CDR3 protein: CASSGGRGTEAFF. DNA of the CDR3: TGTGCCAGTTCAGGGGGCAGAGGCACTGAAGCTTTCTTT.

V and J are TRBV9 and TRBJ2-2, with a weak D call TRBD2 (5 bases). The CDR3 contains 13 residues. With 3 bases removed from V and 7 bases from J, the gap between germline ends came to 10 bases. Germline CDR1 is SGDLS and CDR2 is YYNGEE. CDR3 region: CASSASTSGELFF. CDR3 bases: TGTGCCAGCAGCGCGTCAACTAGCGGGGAGCTGTTTTTT.